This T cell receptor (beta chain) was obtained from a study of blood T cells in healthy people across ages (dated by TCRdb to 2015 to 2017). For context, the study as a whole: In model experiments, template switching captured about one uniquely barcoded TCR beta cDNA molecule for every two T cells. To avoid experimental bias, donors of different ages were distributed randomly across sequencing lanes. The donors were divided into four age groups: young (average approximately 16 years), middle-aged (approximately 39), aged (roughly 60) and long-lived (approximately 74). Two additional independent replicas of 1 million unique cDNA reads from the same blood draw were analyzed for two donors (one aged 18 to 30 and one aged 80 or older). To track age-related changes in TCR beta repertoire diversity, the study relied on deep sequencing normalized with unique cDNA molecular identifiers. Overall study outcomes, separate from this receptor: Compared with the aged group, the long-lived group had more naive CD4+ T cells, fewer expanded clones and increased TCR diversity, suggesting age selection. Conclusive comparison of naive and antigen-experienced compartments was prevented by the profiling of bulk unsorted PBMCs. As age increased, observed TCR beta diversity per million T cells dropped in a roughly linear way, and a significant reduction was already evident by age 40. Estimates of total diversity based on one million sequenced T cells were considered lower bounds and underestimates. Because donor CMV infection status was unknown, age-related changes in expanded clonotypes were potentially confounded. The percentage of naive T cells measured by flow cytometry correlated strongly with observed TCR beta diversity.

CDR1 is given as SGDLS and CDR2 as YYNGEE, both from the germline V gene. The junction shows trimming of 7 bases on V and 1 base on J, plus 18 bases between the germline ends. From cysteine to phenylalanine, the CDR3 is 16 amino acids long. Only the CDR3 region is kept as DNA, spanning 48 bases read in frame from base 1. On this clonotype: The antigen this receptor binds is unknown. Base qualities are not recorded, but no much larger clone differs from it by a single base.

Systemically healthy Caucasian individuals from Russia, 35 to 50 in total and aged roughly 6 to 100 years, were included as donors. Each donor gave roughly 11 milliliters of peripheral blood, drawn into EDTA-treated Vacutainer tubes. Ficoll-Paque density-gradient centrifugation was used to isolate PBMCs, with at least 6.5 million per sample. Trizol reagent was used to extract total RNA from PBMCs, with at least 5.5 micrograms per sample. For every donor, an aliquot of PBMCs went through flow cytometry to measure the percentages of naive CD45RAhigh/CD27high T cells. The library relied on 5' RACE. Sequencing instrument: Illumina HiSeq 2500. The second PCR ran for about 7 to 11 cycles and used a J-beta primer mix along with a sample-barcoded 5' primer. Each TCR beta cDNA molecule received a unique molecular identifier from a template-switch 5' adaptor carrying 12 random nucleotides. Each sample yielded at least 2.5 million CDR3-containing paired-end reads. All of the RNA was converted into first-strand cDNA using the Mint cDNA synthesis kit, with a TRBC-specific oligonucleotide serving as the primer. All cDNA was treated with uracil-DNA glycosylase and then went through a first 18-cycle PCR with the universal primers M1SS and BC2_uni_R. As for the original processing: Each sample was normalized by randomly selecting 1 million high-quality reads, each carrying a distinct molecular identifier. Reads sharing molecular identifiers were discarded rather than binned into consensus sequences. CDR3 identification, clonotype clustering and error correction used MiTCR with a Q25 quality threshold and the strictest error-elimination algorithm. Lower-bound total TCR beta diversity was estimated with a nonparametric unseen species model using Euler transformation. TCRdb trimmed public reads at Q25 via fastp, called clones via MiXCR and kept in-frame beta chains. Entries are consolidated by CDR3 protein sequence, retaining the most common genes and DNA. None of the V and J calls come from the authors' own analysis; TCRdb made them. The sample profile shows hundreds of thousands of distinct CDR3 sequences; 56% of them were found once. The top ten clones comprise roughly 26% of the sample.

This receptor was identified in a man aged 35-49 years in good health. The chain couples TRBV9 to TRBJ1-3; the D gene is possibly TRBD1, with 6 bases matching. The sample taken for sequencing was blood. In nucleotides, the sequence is TGTGCCAGCGAGGAGGGGGAAGGGCAGTCTGGAAACACCATATATTTT. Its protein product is CASEEGEGQSGNTIYF.